The sequence of this T cell receptor (beta chain) was determined in a study of cytomegalovirus exposure and HLA in healthy donors. Only in-frame clones appear in the TCRdb table, and some are missing; sequencing was by immunoSEQ multiplex PCR. Seen here are approximately 120,000 clones, roughly 93% observed once, and the top ten hold 1% to 1.5%. The germline gives CDR1 GTSNPN, CDR2 SVGIG (reference sequence). This CDR3 contains 15 residues. Trimming removed 5 bases at V and 2 bases at J, with 15 bases between. The J gene is TRBJ1-4, the V gene TRBV30, with D possibly matching TRBD1 (6 bases). Material for sequencing was PBMCs. The TCR comes from a woman under 30 in good health and CMV-seronegative. The CDR3 here is CAWGTQTGTNEKLFF. The CDR3 coding sequence is TGTGCCTGGGGCACTCAGACAGGCACTAATGAAAAACTGTTTTTT.